This entry describes one T cell receptor beta chain. The entry originates in a study of T cell repertoires in ileal Crohn's disease. Generated by immunoSEQ multiplex PCR, the TCRdb table keeps only in-frame clones and is missing some. This sample carries about 16,000 clones, around 93% of them seen once, and the ten largest clones take less than 4%. The germline gives CDR1 LNHDA, CDR2 SQIVND (reference sequence). Trimming left V 4 bases short and J 5 bases short, with 11 bases between. This CDR3 is built from 13 residues. This sequence was found in an adult with Crohn's disease. J is TRBJ1-1 and V is TRBV19; possible D gene TRBD1, 6 bases. The specimen sequenced was ileal tissue. CDR3 nucleotide sequence: TGTGCCAGTAGTAACAGGGACGGGACTGAAGCTTTCTTT. This gives the protein CASSNRDGTEAFF.